This T cell receptor beta chain was sequenced in a study of control samples from healthy donors and cancer patients. Repertoires were generated with immunoSEQ multiplex PCR, while TCRdb's copy carries only in-frame clones and drops some. The sample includes about 130,000 clones, 85% to 95% of them seen just once. This CDR3 contains 14 residues. In germline, CDR1 is SQVTM, CDR2 ANQGSEA. Trimming cost V 5 bases and J 0 bases, with 13 bases left between them. The sequence was obtained from a man in his 60s with colorectal cancer. The specimen was PBMCs. The chain carries TRBV29-1 and TRBJ1-1; no clear D gene. Here the CDR3 reads CSVKTEFMNTEAFF. CDR3 in DNA: TGCAGCGTTAAAACAGAGTTCATGAACACTGAAGCTTTCTTT. Together with reference TRBV29-1 and TRBJ1-1, the CDR3 gives the full variable domain: SAVISQKPSRDICQRGTSLTIQCQVDSQVTMMFWYRQQPGQSLTLIATANQGSEATYESGFVIDKFPISRPNLTFSTLTVSNMSPEDSSIYLCSVKTEFMNTEAFFGQGTRLTVV.